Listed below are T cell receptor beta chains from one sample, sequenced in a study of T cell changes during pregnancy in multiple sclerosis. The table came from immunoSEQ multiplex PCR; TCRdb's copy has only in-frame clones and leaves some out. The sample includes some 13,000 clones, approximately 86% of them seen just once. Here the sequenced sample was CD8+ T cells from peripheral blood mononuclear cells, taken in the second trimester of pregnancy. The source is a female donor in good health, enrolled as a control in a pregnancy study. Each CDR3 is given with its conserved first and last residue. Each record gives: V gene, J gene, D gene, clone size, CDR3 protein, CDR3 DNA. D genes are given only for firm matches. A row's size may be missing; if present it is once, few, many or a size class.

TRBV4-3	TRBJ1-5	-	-	CASSQDRGRDQPQHF	TGCGCCAGCAGCCAAGATAGGGGCAGGGATCAGCCCCAGCATTTT
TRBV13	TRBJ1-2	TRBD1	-	CASTTGQGYGYTF	TGTGCCAGCACCACCGGACAGGGCTATGGCTACACCTTC
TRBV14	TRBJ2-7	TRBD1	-	CASSERDRGRSEQYF	TGTGCCAGCAGCGAGAGAGACAGGGGAAGGAGCGAGCAGTACTTC
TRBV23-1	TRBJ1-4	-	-	CASSQGRGRGSAEKLFF	TGCGCCAGCAGTCAAGGTAGAGGGAGGGGGAGTGCCGAAAAACTGTTTTTT
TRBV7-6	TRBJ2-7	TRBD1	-	CASSLAGTGSSYEQYF	TGTGCCAGCAGCTTAGCTGGGACAGGAAGCTCCTACGAGCAGTACTTC
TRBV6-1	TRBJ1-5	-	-	CASRPWRQPQHF	TGTGCCAGCAGGCCATGGAGGCAGCCCCAGCATTTT
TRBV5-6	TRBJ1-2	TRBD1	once	CAGSLVTGGPNYGYTF	TGTGCCGGCAGCTTGGTGACAGGGGGACCCAACTATGGCTACACCTTC
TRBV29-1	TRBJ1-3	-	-	CSARLIDTGNTIYF	TGCAGCGCCCGCCTTATTGACACTGGAAACACCATATATTTT
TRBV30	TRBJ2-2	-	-	CAWGIIAGASKPNTGELFF	TGTGCCTGGGGTATAATTGCGGGGGCCTCAAAACCCAACACCGGGGAGCTGTTTTTT
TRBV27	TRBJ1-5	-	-	CASSSGQQGRQPQHF	TGTGCCAGCAGTTCAGGTCAGCAGGGGAGACAGCCCCAGCATTTT
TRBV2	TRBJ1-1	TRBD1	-	CASSGQGARRTEAFF	TGTGCCAGCAGTGGACAGGGGGCGCGACGGACTGAAGCTTTCTTT
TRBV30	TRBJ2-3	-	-	CAWSGQTGGTDTQYF	TGTGCCTGGAGTGGGCAGACGGGGGGCACAGATACGCAGTATTTT
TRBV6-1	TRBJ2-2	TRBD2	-	CASSEFGGATGELFF	TGTGCCAGCAGTGAATTCGGGGGGGCCACCGGGGAGCTGTTTTTT
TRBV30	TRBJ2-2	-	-	CAWTPGTNTGELFF	TGTGCCTGGACCCCCGGGACTAACACCGGGGAGCTGTTTTTT
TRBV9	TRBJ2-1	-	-	CASSVASRQYPWDEQFF	TGTGCCAGCAGCGTAGCTAGCAGGCAGTACCCCTGGGATGAGCAGTTCTTC
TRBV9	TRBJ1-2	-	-	CASSVYTTLGDLYGYTF	TGTGCCAGCAGCGTGTATACGACTTTGGGTGACCTCTATGGCTACACCTTC
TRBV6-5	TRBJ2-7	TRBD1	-	CASSYTGTGLNEQYF	TGTGCCAGCAGTTATACCGGGACAGGACTAAACGAGCAGTACTTC
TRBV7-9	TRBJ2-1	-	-	CASSSGLDSYNEQFF	TGTGCCAGCAGCTCAGGGTTGGACTCCTACAATGAGCAGTTCTTC
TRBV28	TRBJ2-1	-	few	CASSSAQGTNEQFF	TGTGCCAGCAGCAGTGCACAGGGTACGAATGAGCAGTTCTTC
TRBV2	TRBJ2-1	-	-	CASRDPYAGQFF	TGTGCCAGCAGAGATCCCTATGCCGGGCAGTTCTTC
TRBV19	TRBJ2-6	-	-	CASSIGGSGANVLTF	TGTGCCAGTAGTATAGGGGGCTCAGGGGCCAACGTCCTGACTTTC
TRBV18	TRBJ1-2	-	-	CASSRGEDTYGYTF	TGTGCCAGCTCACGTGGGGAGGACACCTATGGCTACACCTTC
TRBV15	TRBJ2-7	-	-	CATSRSRDSQAYEQYF	TGTGCCACCAGCAGGAGCCGGGACTCACAAGCCTACGAGCAGTACTTC
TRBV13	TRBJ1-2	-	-	CASSPQGWDGYTF	TGTGCCAGCAGCCCACAGGGTTGGGATGGCTACACCTTC
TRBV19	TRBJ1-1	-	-	CASTFRERGNTEAFF	TGTGCCAGTACCTTTCGGGAGAGGGGGAACACTGAAGCTTTCTTT
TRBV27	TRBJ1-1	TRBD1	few	CASSSGGTEAFF	TGTGCCAGCAGTTCAGGGGGCACTGAAGCTTTCTTT
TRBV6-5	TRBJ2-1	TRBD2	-	CASTRSGGQGEQFF	TGTGCCAGCACCCGGAGCGGGGGGCAGGGTGAGCAGTTCTTC
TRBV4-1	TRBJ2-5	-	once	CASSQDTGYQETQYF	TGCGCCAGCAGCCAAGATACAGGGTACCAAGAGACCCAGTACTTC
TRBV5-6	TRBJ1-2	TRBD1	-	CASSVPGQKKHGYTF	TGTGCCAGCAGCGTACCGGGACAGAAAAAACATGGCTACACCTTC
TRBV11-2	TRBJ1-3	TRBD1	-	CASSLDGDRGYPGNTIYF	TGTGCCAGCAGCTTAGATGGGGACAGAGGTTACCCTGGAAACACCATATATTTT
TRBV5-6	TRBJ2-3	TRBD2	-	CASSLVGEGDTQYF	TGTGCCAGCAGCTTGGTGGGGGAGGGGGATACGCAGTATTTT
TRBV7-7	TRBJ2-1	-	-	CATRADEQFF	TGTGCGACCAGGGCGGATGAGCAGTTCTTC
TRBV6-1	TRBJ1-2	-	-	CASSGQINYGYTF	TGTGCCAGCAGTGGTCAGATCAACTATGGCTACACCTTC
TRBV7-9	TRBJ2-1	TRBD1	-	CASSPRTGVSYNEQFF	TGTGCCAGCAGCCCCCGGACAGGGGTCTCCTACAATGAGCAGTTCTTC
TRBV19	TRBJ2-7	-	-	CASSLQEWVYEQYF	TGTGCCAGTAGTTTACAGGAATGGGTCTACGAGCAGTACTTC
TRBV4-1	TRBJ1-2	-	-	CATRGSHNYGYTF	TGCGCCACCAGGGGCTCTCATAACTATGGCTACACCTTC
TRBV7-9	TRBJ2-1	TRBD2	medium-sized	CASSLASGGVYNEQFF	TGTGCCAGCAGCTTAGCTAGCGGGGGGGTCTACAATGAGCAGTTCTTC
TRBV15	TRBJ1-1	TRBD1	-	CATSPRDRGGYNTEAFF	TGTGCCACCAGCCCGCGAGACAGGGGTGGGTACAACACTGAAGCTTTCTTT
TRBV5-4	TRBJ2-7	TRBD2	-	CASSPGGLADTAEQYF	TGTGCCAGCAGCCCGGGGGGACTAGCGGACACGGCCGAGCAGTACTTC